This T cell receptor beta chain comes out of a study of T-cell reconstitution after alpha-beta-depleted transplantation in children. Notes on the study in general: Reportedly, roughly two months post-transplant, alpha-beta T cells arose from several hundred expanded graft clones. Surviving thymic progenitors and recipient T cells were the source of high TCRbeta diversity at day 60 in some patients.

The authors prepared the TCRbeta library with unique molecular identifiers. One entry per CDR3 protein, called by TCRdb with MiXCR from the PCR reads. The sample has 65,000 to 85,000 distinct CDR3 sequences, about a tenth seen once. The CDR3 has 14 amino acids. V shed 3 bases and J 6 bases; nucleotides not matched to a gene: 3. Germline lookup yields CDR1 SGHAT and CDR2 FQDESV (reference sequence). This clonotype was recorded a few times. Its target is not known. The receptor comes from a boy between 5 and 17 years old with acute myeloid leukemia, due to receive a stem cell transplant. The sequencing used PBMCs, collected before TCRalphabeta/CD19-depleted stem cell transplant. This chain connects TRBV11-1 to TRBJ2-1; 9 bases are shared with TRBD2. The CDR3 here is CASSFSGSGNEQFF. The CDR3 nucleotides read TGTGCCAGCAGCTTTAGCGGGAGCGGCAATGAGCAGTTCTTC.